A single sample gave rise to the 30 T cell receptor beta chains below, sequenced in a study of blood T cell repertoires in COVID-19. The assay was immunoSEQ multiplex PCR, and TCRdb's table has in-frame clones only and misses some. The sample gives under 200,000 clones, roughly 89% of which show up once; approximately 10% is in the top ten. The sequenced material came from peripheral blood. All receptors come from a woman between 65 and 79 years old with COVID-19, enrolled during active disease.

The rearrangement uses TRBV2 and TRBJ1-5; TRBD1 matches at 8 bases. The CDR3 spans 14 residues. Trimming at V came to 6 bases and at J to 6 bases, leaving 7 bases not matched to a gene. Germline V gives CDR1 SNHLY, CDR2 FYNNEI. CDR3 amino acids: CASRTQGAGQPQHF. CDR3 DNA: TGTGCCAGCAGGACGCAGGGGGCTGGTCAGCCCCAGCATTTT.

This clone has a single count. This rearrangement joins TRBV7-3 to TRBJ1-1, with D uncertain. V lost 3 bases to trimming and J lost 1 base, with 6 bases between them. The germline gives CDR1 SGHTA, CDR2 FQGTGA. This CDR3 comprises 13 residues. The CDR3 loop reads CASSFSRNTEAFF. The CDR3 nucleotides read TGTGCCAGCAGCTTTAGTAGGAACACTGAAGCTTTCTTT.

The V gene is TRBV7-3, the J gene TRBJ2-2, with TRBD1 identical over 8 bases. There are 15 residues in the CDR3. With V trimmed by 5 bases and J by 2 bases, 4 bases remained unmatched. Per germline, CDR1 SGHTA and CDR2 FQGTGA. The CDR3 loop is CASSAGQGNTGELFF. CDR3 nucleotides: TGTGCCAGCAGCGCCGGACAGGGAAACACCGGGGAGCTGTTTTTT.

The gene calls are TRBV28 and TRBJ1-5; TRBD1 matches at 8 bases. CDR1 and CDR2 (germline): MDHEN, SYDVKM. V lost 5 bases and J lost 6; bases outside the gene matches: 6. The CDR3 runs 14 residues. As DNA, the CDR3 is TGTGCCAGCAGTGCTTTGACAGGGGTTCAGCCCCAGCATTTT. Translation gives CASSALTGVQPQHF.

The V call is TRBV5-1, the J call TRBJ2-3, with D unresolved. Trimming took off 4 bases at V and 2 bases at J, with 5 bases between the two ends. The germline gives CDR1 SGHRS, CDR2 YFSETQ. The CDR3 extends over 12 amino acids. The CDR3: CASSGPTDTQYF. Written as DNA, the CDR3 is TGCGCCAGCAGCGGGCCCACAGATACGCAGTATTTT.

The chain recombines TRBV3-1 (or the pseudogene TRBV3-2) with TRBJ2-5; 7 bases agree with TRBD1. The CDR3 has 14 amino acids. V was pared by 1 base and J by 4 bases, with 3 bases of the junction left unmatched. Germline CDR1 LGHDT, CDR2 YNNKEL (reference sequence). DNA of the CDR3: TGTGCCAGCAGCCAAGGGACAGGACGAGAGACCCAGTACTTC. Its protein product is CASSQGTGRETQYF.

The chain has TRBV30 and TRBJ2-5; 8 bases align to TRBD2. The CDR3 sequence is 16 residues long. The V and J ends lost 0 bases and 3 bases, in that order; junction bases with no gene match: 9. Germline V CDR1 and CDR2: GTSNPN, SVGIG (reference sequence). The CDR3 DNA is TGTGCCTGGAGTGTACCCCGGGGGGGGTGGAAAGAGACCCAGTACTTC. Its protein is CAWSVPRGGWKETQYF.

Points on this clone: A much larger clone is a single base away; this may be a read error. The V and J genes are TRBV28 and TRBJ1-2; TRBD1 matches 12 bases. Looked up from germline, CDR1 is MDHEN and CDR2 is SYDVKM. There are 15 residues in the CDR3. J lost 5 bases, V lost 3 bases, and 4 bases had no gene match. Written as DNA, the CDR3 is TGTGCCAGCAGTTTGCGGGACAGGGGGCTTTATGGCTACACCTTC. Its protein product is CASSLRDRGLYGYTF.

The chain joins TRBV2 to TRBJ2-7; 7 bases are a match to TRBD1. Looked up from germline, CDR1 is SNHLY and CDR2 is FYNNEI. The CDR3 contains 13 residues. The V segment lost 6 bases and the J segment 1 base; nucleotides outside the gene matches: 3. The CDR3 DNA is TGTGCCAGCAGCAGGGACAGTTCCTACGAGCAGTACTTC. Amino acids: CASSRDSSYEQYF.

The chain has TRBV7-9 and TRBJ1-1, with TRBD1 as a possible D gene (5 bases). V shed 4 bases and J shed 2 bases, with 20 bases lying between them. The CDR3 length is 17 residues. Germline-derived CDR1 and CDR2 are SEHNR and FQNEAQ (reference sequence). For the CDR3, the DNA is TGTGCCAGCAGCTGGCGACAGCTGTGGGAATCCAACACTGAAGCTTTCTTT. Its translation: CASSWRQLWESNTEAFF.

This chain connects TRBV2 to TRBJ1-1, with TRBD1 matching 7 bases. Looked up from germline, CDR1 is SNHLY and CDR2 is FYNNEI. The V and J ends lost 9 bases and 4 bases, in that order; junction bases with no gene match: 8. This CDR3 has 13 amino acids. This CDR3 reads CASDPRQGTEAFF. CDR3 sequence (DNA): TGTGCCAGTGACCCGAGACAGGGCACTGAAGCTTTCTTT.

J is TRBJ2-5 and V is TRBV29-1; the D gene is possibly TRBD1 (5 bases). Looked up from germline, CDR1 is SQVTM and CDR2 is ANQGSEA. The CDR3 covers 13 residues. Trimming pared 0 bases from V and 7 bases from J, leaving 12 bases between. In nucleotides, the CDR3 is TGCAGCGTTGAAGAAGGGGTTATAGGGACCCAGTACTTC. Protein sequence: CSVEEGVIGTQYF. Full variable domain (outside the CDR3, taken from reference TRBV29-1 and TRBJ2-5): SAVISQKPSRDICQRGTSLTIQCQVDSQVTMMFWYRQQPGQSLTLIATANQGSEATYESGFVIDKFPISRPNLTFSTLTVSNMSPEDSSIYLCSVEEGVIGTQYFGPGTRLLVL.

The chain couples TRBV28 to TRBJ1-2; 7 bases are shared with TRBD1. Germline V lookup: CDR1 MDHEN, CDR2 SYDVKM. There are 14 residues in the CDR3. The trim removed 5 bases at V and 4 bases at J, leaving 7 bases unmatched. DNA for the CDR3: TGTGCCAGCAGTATAGGAGCAGGGGGCTATGGCTACACCTTC. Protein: CASSIGAGGYGYTF.

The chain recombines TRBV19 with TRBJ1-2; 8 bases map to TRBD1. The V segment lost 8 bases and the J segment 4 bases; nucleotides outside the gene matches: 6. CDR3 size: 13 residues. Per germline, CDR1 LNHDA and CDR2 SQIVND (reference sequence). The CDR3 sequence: CASGPGQVYGYTF. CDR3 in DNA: TGTGCCAGTGGACCGGGACAGGTCTATGGCTACACCTTC.

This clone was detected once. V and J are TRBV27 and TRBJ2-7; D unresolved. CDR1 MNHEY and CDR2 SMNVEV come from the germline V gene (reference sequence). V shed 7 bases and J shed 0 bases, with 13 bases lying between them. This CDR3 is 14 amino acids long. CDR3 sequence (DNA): TGTGCCAGCAAACTCGCGGCACCCTCCTACGAGCAGTACTTC. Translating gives CASKLAAPSYEQYF.

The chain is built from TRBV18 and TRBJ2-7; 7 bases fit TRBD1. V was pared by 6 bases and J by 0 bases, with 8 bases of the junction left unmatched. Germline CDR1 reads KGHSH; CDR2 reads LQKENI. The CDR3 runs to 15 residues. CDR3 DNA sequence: TGTGCCAGCTCGCCAACTACAGGGGACTCCTACGAGCAGTACTTC. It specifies CASSPTTGDSYEQYF. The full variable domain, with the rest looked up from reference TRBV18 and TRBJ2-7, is NAGVMQNPRHLVRRRGQEARLRCSPMKGHSHVYWYRQLPEEGLKFMVYLQKENIIDESGMPKERFSAEFPKEGPSILRIQQVVRGDSAAYFCASSPTTGDSYEQYFGPGTRLTVT.

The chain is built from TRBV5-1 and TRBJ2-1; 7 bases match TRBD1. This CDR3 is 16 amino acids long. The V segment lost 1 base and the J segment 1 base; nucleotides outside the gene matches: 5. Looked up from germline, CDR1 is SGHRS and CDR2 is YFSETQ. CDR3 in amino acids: CASSLSGTASYNEQFF. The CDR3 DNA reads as TGCGCCAGCAGCTTGTCGGGGACAGCGTCCTACAATGAGCAGTTCTTC. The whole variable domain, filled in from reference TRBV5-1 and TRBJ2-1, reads KAGVTQTPRYLIKTRGQQVTLSCSPISGHRSVSWYQQTPGQGLQFLFEYFSETQRNKGNFPGRFSGRQFSNSRSEMNVSTLELGDSALYLCASSLSGTASYNEQFFGPGTRLTVL.

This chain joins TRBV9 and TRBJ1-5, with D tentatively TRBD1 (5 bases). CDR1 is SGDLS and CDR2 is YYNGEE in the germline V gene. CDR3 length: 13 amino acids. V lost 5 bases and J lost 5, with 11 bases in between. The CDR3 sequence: CASSRGVDQPQHF. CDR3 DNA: TGTGCCAGCAGTAGGGGCGTGGATCAGCCCCAGCATTTT.

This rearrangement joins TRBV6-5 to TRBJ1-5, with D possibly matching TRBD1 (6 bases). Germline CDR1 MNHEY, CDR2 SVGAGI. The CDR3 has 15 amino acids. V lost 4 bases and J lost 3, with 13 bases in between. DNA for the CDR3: TGTGCCAGCAGTTTTACCGGACAGAACAATCAGCCCCAGCATTTT. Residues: CASSFTGQNNQPQHF.

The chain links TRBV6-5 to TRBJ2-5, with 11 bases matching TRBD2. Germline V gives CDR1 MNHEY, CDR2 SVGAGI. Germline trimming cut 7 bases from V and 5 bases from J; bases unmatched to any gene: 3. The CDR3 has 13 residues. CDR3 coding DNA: TGTGCCAGCAAGACTAGCGGGAACGAGACCCAGTACTTC. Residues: CASKTSGNETQYF.

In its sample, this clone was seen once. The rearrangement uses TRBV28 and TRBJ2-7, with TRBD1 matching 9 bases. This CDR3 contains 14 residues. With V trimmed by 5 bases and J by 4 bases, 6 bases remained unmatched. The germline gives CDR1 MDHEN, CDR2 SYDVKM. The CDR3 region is CASSIQGARYEQYF. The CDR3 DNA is TGTGCCAGCAGTATACAGGGGGCTCGGTACGAGCAGTACTTC.

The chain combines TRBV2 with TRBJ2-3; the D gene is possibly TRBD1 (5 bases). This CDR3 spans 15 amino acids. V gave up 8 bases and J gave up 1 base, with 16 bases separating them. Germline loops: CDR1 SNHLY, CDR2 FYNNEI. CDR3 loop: CASERFRGGTDTQYF. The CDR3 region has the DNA TGTGCCAGCGAACGGTTTAGGGGCGGCACAGATACGCAGTATTTT. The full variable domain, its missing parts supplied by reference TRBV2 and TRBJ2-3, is EPEVTQTPSHQVTQMGQEVILRCVPISNHLYFYWYRQILGQKVEFLVSFYNNEISEKSEIFDDQFSVERPDGSNFTLKIRSTKLEDSAMYFCASERFRGGTDTQYFGPGTRLTVL.

The CDR3 DNA follows: TGTGCCAGTAGTATAGGGACAGGCAATCAGCCCCAGCATTTT. Its translation: CASSIGTGNQPQHF. The chain is built from TRBV19 and TRBJ1-5; D perhaps matches TRBD1 (6 bases). The CDR3 has 14 residues. Trimming took off 1 base at V and 2 bases at J, with 6 bases between the two ends. Germline values: CDR1 LNHDA, CDR2 SQIVND (reference sequence).

The CDR3 sequence is CASNGGRGFHEQYF. CDR3 sequence (DNA): TGTGCCAGCAACGGCGGCAGGGGGTTCCACGAGCAGTACTTC. The chain carries TRBV6-6 and TRBJ2-7; TRBD1 matches at 7 bases. V lost 7 bases to trimming and J lost 5 bases; unmatched junction nucleotides: 11. Germline lookup yields CDR1 MNHNY and CDR2 SVGAGI (reference sequence). The CDR3 is made up of 14 amino acids.

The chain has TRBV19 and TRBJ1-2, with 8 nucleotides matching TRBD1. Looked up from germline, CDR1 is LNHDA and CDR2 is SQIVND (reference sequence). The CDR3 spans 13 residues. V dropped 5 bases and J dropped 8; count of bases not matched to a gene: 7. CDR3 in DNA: TGTGCCAGTAGTCAAGGACAGGGTAGGGGCTACACCTTC. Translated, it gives CASSQGQGRGYTF.

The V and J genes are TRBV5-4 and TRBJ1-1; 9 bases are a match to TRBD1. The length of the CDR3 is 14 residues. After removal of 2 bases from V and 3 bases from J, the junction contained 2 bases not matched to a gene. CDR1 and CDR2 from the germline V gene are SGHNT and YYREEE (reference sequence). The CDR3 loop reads CASSLTGGHTEAFF. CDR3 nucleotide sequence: TGTGCCAGCAGCTTAACAGGGGGCCACACTGAAGCTTTCTTT.

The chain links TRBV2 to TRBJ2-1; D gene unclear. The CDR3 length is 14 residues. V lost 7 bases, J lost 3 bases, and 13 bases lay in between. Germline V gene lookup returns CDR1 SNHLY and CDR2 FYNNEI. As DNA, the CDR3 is TGTGCCAGCACCTACCATAACTACTACAATGAGCAGTTCTTC. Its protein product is CASTYHNYYNEQFF.

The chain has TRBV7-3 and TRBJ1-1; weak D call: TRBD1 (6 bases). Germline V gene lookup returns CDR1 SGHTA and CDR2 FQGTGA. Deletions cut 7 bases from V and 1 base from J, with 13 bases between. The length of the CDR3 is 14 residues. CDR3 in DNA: TGTGCCAGCAAAAAAGGGGGTGGGAACACTGAAGCTTTCTTT. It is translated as CASKKGGGNTEAFF.

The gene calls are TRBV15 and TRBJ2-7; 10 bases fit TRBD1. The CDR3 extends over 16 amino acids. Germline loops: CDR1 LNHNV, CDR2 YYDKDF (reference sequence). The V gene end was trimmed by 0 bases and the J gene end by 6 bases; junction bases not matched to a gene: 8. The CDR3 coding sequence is TGTGCCACCAGCAGAGATTTGACAGGGGGCCCCTTCGAGCAGTACTTC. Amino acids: CATSRDLTGGPFEQYF.

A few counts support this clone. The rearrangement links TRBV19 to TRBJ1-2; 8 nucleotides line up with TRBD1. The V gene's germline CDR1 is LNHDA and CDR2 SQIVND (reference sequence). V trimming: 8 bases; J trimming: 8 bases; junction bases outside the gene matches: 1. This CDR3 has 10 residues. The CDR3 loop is CASGTGGYTF. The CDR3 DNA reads TGTGCCAGTGGGACAGGAGGCTACACCTTC.